Below are 9 T cell receptor beta chains sequenced from a single sample in a study of cytomegalovirus exposure and HLA in healthy donors (dated by TCRdb to between 2016 and 2019). The library was prepared using the immunoSEQ multiplex PCR assay. Held by TCRdb, this immuneACCESS table contains in-frame sequences only and omits some clones. Under half of the omission traces to an unresolved V gene where checked; the cause of the rest is unknown. The sample table records under 250,000 clones; around nine tenths of these occur just once. 2% to 3% of the sample rests with the top ten. The sequencing input was PBMCs. The source of these receptors is a young man in good health and CMV-seronegative.

The CDR3 DNA is TGCGCCAGCAGCTTGGATTCAGGGGCTAGCGGGGGGACAGATACGCAGTATTTT. As protein: CASSLDSGASGGTDTQYF. The chain recombines TRBV5-1 with TRBJ2-3, with 11 bases lining up with TRBD2. The V gene's germline CDR1 is SGHRS and CDR2 YFSETQ. The CDR3 runs 18 residues. The ends lost 0 bases at V and 3 bases at J; junction bases unmatched: 9.

V gene TRBV5-1 combines with J gene TRBJ2-7, with 7 nucleotides matching TRBD2. V lost 4 bases, J lost 2 bases, and 12 bases stayed unmatched. Per the germline V gene, CDR1 is SGHRS and CDR2 is YFSETQ. This CDR3 region has 16 residues. CDR3 sequence: CASSQQLSGAPYEQYF. The DNA of the CDR3 is TGCGCCAGCAGCCAACAGTTAAGCGGGGCGCCCTACGAGCAGTACTTC.

The chain couples TRBV2 to TRBJ1-2; TRBD1 might be the D (5 bases). V was clipped by 1 base and J by 8 bases, with 14 bases between them. Looked up from germline, CDR1 is SNHLY and CDR2 is FYNNEI. This CDR3 has 14 residues. In DNA form, the CDR3 reads TGTGCCAGCAGTGAAGACGTAGGGGCTCACGGCTACACCTTC. Encoded protein: CASSEDVGAHGYTF.

This sequence joins TRBV6-1 and TRBJ1-1, with 9 bases identical to TRBD1. Germline values: CDR1 MNHNS, CDR2 SASEGT. The length of the CDR3 is 14 residues. V was clipped by 3 bases and J by 2 bases; unmatched bases: 1. CDR3 nucleotides: TGTGCCAGCAGTGAGACAGGGGGTAACACTGAAGCTTTCTTT. Translating it yields CASSETGGNTEAFF.

CDR3 in DNA: TGTGCCAGCAGCTTAGGTAGCACTGGCAATCAGCCCCAGCATTTT. This codes for CASSLGSTGNQPQHF. This chain connects TRBV13 to TRBJ1-5; no reliable D call. This CDR3 is 15 amino acids long. V was shortened by 0 bases and J by 2 bases, with 8 bases between the two germline ends. Per the germline V gene, CDR1 is PRHDT and CDR2 is FYEKMQ (reference sequence).

The chain combines TRBV27 with TRBJ2-7; possibly TRBD1 for D (5 bases). Trimming left V 6 bases short and J 4 bases short, with 13 bases between. From germline, CDR1 is MNHEY and CDR2 SMNVEV (reference sequence). The CDR3 extends over 13 amino acids. The CDR3 DNA sequence: TGTGCCAGCAGCCCCGCAGGGTTGTACGAGCAGTACTTC. This gives the protein CASSPAGLYEQYF.

The chain employs TRBV28 and TRBJ1-4; D unresolved. CDR3 length: 16 amino acids. Germline V gene sequence: CDR1 MDHEN, CDR2 SYDVKM. V was cut by 3 bases and J by 0 bases, with 11 bases left in between. CDR3 residues: CASSFDYIATNEKLFF. The DNA for the CDR3 is TGTGCCAGCAGTTTCGACTACATCGCAACTAATGAAAAACTGTTTTTT.

The CDR3 DNA reads as TGTGCCAGCAGCTTGGACAGGGGACTGCATTCCTACGAGCAGTACTTC. Amino acids: CASSLDRGLHSYEQYF. V and J are TRBV5-4 and TRBJ2-7; a weak D match, TRBD1 (7 bases). Germline values: CDR1 SGHNT, CDR2 YYREEE (reference sequence). The CDR3 contains 16 residues. The V gene lost 0 bases and the J gene lost 1 base, with 14 bases spanning the gap. The entire variable domain, with the rest obtained from reference TRBV5-4 and TRBJ2-7, is as follows: ETGVTQSPTHLIKTRGQQVTLRCSSQSGHNTVSWYQQALGQGPQFIFQYYREEENGRGNFPPRFSGLQFPNYSSELNVNALELDDSALYLCASSLDRGLHSYEQYFGPGTRLTVT.

This rearrangement joins TRBV15 to TRBJ2-1, with D unclear. The CDR3 contains 14 residues. The germline gives CDR1 LNHNV, CDR2 YYDKDF (reference sequence). V lost 9 bases and J lost 7, with 19 bases in between. CDR3 DNA sequence: TGTGCCACGCGATCAGGTTGGGCAGTGAATGAGCAGTTCTTC. This translates into CATRSGWAVNEQFF. Using reference TRBV15 and TRBJ2-1 for the parts outside the CDR3, the full variable domain is DAMVIQNPRYQVTQFGKPVTLSCSQTLNHNVMYWYQQKSSQAPKLLFHYYDKDFNNEADTPDNFQSRRPNTSFCFLDIRSPGLGDTAMYLCATRSGWAVNEQFFGPGTRLTVL.